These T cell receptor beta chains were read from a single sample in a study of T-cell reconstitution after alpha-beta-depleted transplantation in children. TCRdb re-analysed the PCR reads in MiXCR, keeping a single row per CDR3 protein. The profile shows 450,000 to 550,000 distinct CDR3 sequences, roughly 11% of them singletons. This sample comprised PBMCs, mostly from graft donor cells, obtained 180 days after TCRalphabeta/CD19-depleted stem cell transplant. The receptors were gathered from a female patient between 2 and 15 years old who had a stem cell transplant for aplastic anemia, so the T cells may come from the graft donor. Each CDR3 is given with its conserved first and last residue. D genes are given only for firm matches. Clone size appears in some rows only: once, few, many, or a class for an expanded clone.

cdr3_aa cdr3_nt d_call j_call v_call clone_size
CSASFLGDIQYF TGCAGTGCTAGTTTCCTAGGGGACATTCAGTACTTC NA TRBJ2-4 TRBV20-1 few
CATSRADNRAHIQYF TGTGCCACCAGCAGAGCCGATAATCGGGCGCACATTCAGTACTTC NA TRBJ2-4 TRBV15 NA
CASSLERSDTQYF TGTGCCAGCAGCTTAGAGCGGAGCGATACGCAGTATTTT NA TRBJ2-3 TRBV11-2 many
CASKAFQGTDTQYF TGTGCCAGCAAGGCCTTTCAGGGGACAGATACGCAGTATTTT NA TRBJ2-3 TRBV12-3/TRBV12-4 few
CSAPGYYEQYF TGCAGTGCTCCGGGATACTACGAGCAGTACTTC NA TRBJ2-7 TRBV20-1 few
CSARSTGGHAKNSQYF TGCAGTGCTAGGTCGACAGGGGGCCACGCCAAAAACAGTCAGTACTTC TRBD1 TRBJ2-4 TRBV20-1 NA
CSARDTLAGVPDTQYF TGCAGTGCTAGAGATACACTAGCGGGAGTGCCAGATACGCAGTATTTT TRBD2 TRBJ2-3 TRBV20-1 NA
CASSPLNGQVNTGELFF TGTGCCAGCTCACCACTGAATGGCCAGGTGAACACCGGGGAGCTGTTTTTT NA TRBJ2-2 TRBV18 NA
CATTSSSAGNEQFF TGTGCCACCACATCGAGTAGCGCGGGCAATGAGCAGTTCTTC NA TRBJ2-1 TRBV19 NA
CASSQRDRGAQETQYF TGTGCCAGCAGCCAGAGAGACAGGGGGGCTCAAGAGACCCAGTACTTC TRBD1 TRBJ2-5 TRBV7-2 few
CSARIPLVRDRNTEAFF TGCAGTGCTAGAATACCACTAGTAAGAGACAGGAACACTGAAGCTTTCTTT NA TRBJ1-1 TRBV20-1 many
CASSEAVLAHTDTQYF TGTGCCAGCAGTGAAGCAGTACTAGCTCACACAGATACGCAGTATTTT NA TRBJ2-3 TRBV2 NA
CASSNPGTFNTYEQYF TGTGCCAGCTCGAACCCGGGAACATTTAACACCTACGAGCAGTACTTC NA TRBJ2-7 TRBV4-2 NA
CASTGLRFSGNTIYF TGTGCCAGCACGGGGCTACGCTTCTCTGGAAACACCATATATTTT NA TRBJ1-3 TRBV12-3/TRBV12-4 NA
CASSHRDRGLWEQYF TGTGCCAGCAGCCACCGGGACAGGGGGCTTTGGGAGCAGTACTTC TRBD1 TRBJ2-7 TRBV27 few
CASSAVDRYNEQFF TGTGCCAGCAGCGCAGTGGACAGATACAATGAGCAGTTCTTC NA TRBJ2-1 TRBV9 few
CASSPVGAGLNTEAFF TGTGCCAGCTCACCAGTGGGGGCAGGACTGAACACTGAAGCTTTCTTT NA TRBJ1-1 TRBV18 few
CASSQPFGDTGELFF TGCGCCAGCAGCCAACCCTTTGGGGACACCGGGGAGCTGTTTTTT NA TRBJ2-2 TRBV4-3 NA
CSARRGPPRTDTQYF TGCAGTGCTAGAAGGGGACCCCCCCGCACAGATACGCAGTATTTT NA TRBJ2-3 TRBV20-1 NA
CASSEFVAGIQETQYF TGTGCCAGCAGTGAATTTGTAGCGGGGATCCAAGAGACCCAGTACTTC TRBD2 TRBJ2-5 TRBV25-1 NA
CASSDRGEQPQHF TGTGCCAGCTCAGACAGGGGGGAACAGCCCCAGCATTTT TRBD1 TRBJ1-5 TRBV12-3/TRBV12-4 many
CASSDRGREETQYF TGTGCCAGCAGCGACAGGGGGCGCGAAGAGACCCAGTACTTC TRBD1 TRBJ2-5 TRBV5-6 many
CASSQDLAGVDEQFF TGCGCCAGCAGCCAAGATCTAGCGGGAGTCGATGAGCAGTTCTTC TRBD2 TRBJ2-1 TRBV4-3 NA
CASSGGLSSYEQYF TGTGCCAGCAGCGGGGGATTGAGCTCCTACGAGCAGTACTTC NA TRBJ2-7 TRBV7-2 NA
CASSRTSRYLRETQYF TGTGCCAGCAGTAGGACTAGCCGATACCTGAGGGAGACCCAGTACTTC TRBD2 TRBJ2-5 TRBV6-2/TRBV6-3 few
CASSLSTADTQYF TGTGCCAGCAGTTTATCTACGGCAGATACGCAGTATTTT NA TRBJ2-3 TRBV12-3/TRBV12-4 few
CASSTLSRPGPEKLFF TGTGCCAGCAGTACCCTAAGCAGACCGGGTCCGGAAAAACTGTTTTTT NA TRBJ1-4 TRBV12-3/TRBV12-4 many
CSARVGGAGQPQHF TGCAGTGCTAGAGTGGGGGGGGCAGGTCAGCCCCAGCATTTT NA TRBJ1-5 TRBV20-1 few
CASSPDSNQPQHF TGCGCCAGCAGCCCGGACAGCAATCAGCCCCAGCATTTT NA TRBJ1-5 TRBV5-1 many
CASSQRTGTEEAFF TGTGCCAGCAGCCAACGAACTGGGACAGAAGAAGCTTTCTTT TRBD1 TRBJ1-1 TRBV3-1 few
CATRPTEGFGEADTQYF TGTGCCACCAGGCCCACAGAGGGGTTTGGCGAGGCAGATACGCAGTATTTT NA TRBJ2-3 TRBV15 few
CASSSYLETQYF TGTGCCAGCAGCTCTTATCTCGAGACCCAGTACTTC NA TRBJ2-5 TRBV7-2 NA
CSVSDTGMRSNQPQHF TGCAGTGTCTCCGATACAGGGATGCGAAGCAATCAGCCCCAGCATTTT NA TRBJ1-5 TRBV20-1 NA
CASSFGQANEQYF TGTGCCAGCAGTTTCGGACAGGCTAACGAGCAGTACTTC TRBD1 TRBJ2-7 TRBV6-6 few
CASSSGTGANTIYF TGCGCCAGCAGCTCGGGGACCGGGGCAAACACCATATATTTT NA TRBJ1-3 TRBV5-1 many
CASSQLRGQETQYF TGTGCCAGCAGTCAACTTCGGGGGCAAGAGACCCAGTACTTC NA TRBJ2-5 TRBV25-1 few
CASSWDSLNTEAFF TGCGCCAGCAGCTGGGACAGCTTGAACACTGAAGCTTTCTTT TRBD1 TRBJ1-1 TRBV5-1 many
CATSLRGDPTGNQPQHF TGTGCCACCAGCTTACGGGGGGACCCCACGGGGAATCAGCCCCAGCATTTT NA TRBJ1-5 TRBV7-8 NA